This T cell receptor beta chain was observed in a study of technical replicates of blood from a few donors. Produced via immunoSEQ multiplex PCR; TCRdb's table is partial and in-frame only. Of tens of thousands of clones listed, approximately 89% are singletons. Trimming shortened V by 5 bases and J by 2 bases, and 9 bases separated the two germline ends. Germline assignment: CDR1 SNHLY and CDR2 FYNNEI. The CDR3 sequence is 13 residues long. Input material: T cells isolated from PBMCs. The receptor was derived from a human donor in good health. The V call is TRBV2, the J call TRBJ2-5; unclear D gene. The CDR3 bases are TGTGCCAGCAGTCAAAATCTACAAGAGACCCAGTACTTC. It yields the protein CASSQNLQETQYF. Drawing the rest from reference TRBV2 and TRBJ2-5, the complete variable domain is EPEVTQTPSHQVTQMGQEVILRCVPISNHLYFYWYRQILGQKVEFLVSFYNNEISEKSEIFDDQFSVERPDGSNFTLKIRSTKLEDSAMYFCASSQNLQETQYFGPGTRLLVL.